These 28 T cell receptor beta chains originate from one sample sequenced in a study of blood T cells in healthy people across ages. For the second PCR, which ran for about 7 to 12 cycles, a sample-barcoded 5' primer and a J-beta primer mix were used. Via MiXCR, TCRdb re-called the 5' RACE reads, giving one row per CDR3 protein. The data contain approximately 880,000 distinct CDR3 sequences, roughly 50% of them singletons. The sequenced material came from blood. The receptors derive from a man aged 25-45 years in good health.

The rearrangement joins TRBV12-3 or TRBV12-4 to TRBJ2-4; a possible D gene is TRBD1 (7 bases). The better agreement between TRBJ2-7 and the DNA end casts doubt on the J call. The CDR3 has 15 amino acids. For the CDR3, the DNA is TGTGCCAGCAGTTTTAGCACCGCAGGGGGGCGCGAGCAGTACTTC. Amino acids: CASSFSTAGGREQYF.

This clonotype was seen a few times. V usage is TRBV5-1 and J usage is TRBJ2-5; D may be TRBD1 or TRBD2 (5 bases each). CDR1 is SGHRS, CDR2 YFSETQ, per germline. The CDR3 sequence is 15 residues long. Trimming shortened V by 1 base and J by 3 bases, and 13 bases separated the two germline ends. DNA for the CDR3: TGCGCCAGCAGCTTGATCCAGGGACGGAAAGAGACCCAGTACTTC. Translation gives CASSLIQGRKETQYF.

The chain links TRBV19 to TRBJ1-5, with D possibly being TRBD1 (6 bases). This CDR3 is 12 amino acids long. CDR1 LNHDA and CDR2 SQIVND come from the germline V gene (reference sequence). V shed 10 bases and J shed 7 bases, with 14 bases lying between them. The CDR3 coding sequence is TGTGCCACCACGGGGGGCTGGCAGCCCCAGCATTTT. Amino acid sequence: CATTGGWQPQHF. The full variable domain, completed using reference TRBV19 and TRBJ1-5, is DGGITQSPKYLFRKEGQNVTLSCEQNLNHDAMYWYRQDPGQGLRLIYYSQIVNDFQKGDIAEGYSVSREKKESFPLTVTSAQKNPTAFYLCATTGGWQPQHFGDGTRLSIL.

The chain joins TRBV3-1 to TRBJ1-2; 10 nucleotides line up with TRBD1. The germline CDR1 and CDR2 sequences are LGHDT and YNNKEL (reference sequence). Unmatched junction bases numbered 8, after V lost 2 bases and J lost 8 bases. The CDR3 contains 15 residues. CDR3 protein: CASSQPGTGAWGYTF. The CDR3 nucleotides are TGTGCCAGCAGCCAACCCGGGACAGGGGCGTGGGGCTACACCTTC.

This clonotype was seen a handful of times. The chain combines TRBV7-2 with TRBJ1-6; D remains ambiguous. Germline CDR1 reads SGHTA; CDR2 reads FQGNSA. The CDR3 contains 12 residues. Trimming left V 3 bases short and J 12 bases short, with 9 bases between. The CDR3 spells CASSFPQRPLHF. CDR3 nucleotides: TGTGCCAGCAGCTTTCCCCAAAGACCCCTCCACTTT.

Remarks on this clonotype: One end of the junction is discordant with germline, which a read error may explain. The genes are TRBV18 and TRBJ2-7, with no clear D. Germline CDR1 KGHSH, CDR2 LQKENI. This CDR3 contains 13 residues. CDR3 DNA sequence: TGTGCCATCTCACCCGGGCAGACCTACGAGCAGTACTTC. Encoded protein: CAISPGQTYEQYF.

The chain carries TRBV6-2 or TRBV6-3 and TRBJ2-2, with D possibly matching TRBD2 (6 bases). The CDR3 has 14 amino acids. Germline V gene sequence: CDR1 MNHEY, CDR2 SVGEGT. V lost 4 bases and J 13 bases, leaving 19 bases between the germline ends. CDR3 sequence reads: CASSSGDGQWSLFF. In nucleotides, the CDR3 is TGTGCCAGCAGTTCGGGGGACGGCCAATGGTCGCTGTTTTTT.

The chain carries TRBV7-2 and TRBJ1-3; D gene unclear. The CDR3 has 12 amino acids. Germline values: CDR1 SGHTA, CDR2 FQGNSA. V lost 4 bases and J lost 11, with 12 bases in between. The CDR3 reads CASSSTKSAIYF. The CDR3 nucleotides read TGTGCCAGCAGCTCAACAAAATCCGCCATATATTTT.

The chain carries TRBV4-3 and TRBJ2-1; D may be TRBD2 (7 bases). V lost 0 bases and J lost 7, with 13 bases in between. CDR3 length equals 15 residues. The germline CDR1 and CDR2 sequences are LGHNA and YSLEER. This chain's CDR3 is CASSQDAQGGNEQFF. As DNA, the CDR3 is TGCGCCAGCAGCCAAGATGCACAGGGAGGGAATGAGCAGTTCTTC.

In its sample, this clonotype was seen a few times. Here the CDR3 reads CASSQDSNRGKTQYF. The CDR3 bases are TGTGCCAGCAGCCAAGATTCGAACAGGGGGAAGACCCAGTACTTC. The chain uses TRBV3-1 and TRBJ2-5; 8 positions agree with TRBD1. The CDR3 consists of 15 residues. With V trimmed by 0 bases and J by 6 bases, 6 bases remained unmatched. CDR1 and CDR2 from the germline V gene are LGHDT and YNNKEL (reference sequence).

The V call is TRBV6-4, the J call TRBJ2-2; no reliable D call. Trimming pared 2 bases from V and 3 bases from J, leaving 7 bases between. The length of the CDR3 is 14 residues. Germline V lookup: CDR1 MRHNA, CDR2 SNTAGT. CDR3: CASSDGVDTGELFF. CDR3 DNA: TGTGCCAGCAGTGACGGGGTAGACACCGGGGAGCTGTTTTTT.

This clonotype was seen repeatedly, ten times or more. The chain uses TRBV2 and TRBJ2-4, with 10 bases identical to TRBD1. In germline, CDR1 is SNHLY, CDR2 FYNNEI. There are 15 residues in the CDR3. The V segment lost 10 bases and the J segment 6 bases; nucleotides outside the gene matches: 12. The CDR3 DNA is TGTGCCACCCGGGACAGGGGTAATGTAGGAAACATTCAGTACTTC. Amino acid sequence: CATRDRGNVGNIQYF. Full variable domain (remainder filled in from reference TRBV2 and TRBJ2-4): EPEVTQTPSHQVTQMGQEVILRCVPISNHLYFYWYRQILGQKVEFLVSFYNNEISEKSEIFDDQFSVERPDGSNFTLKIRSTKLEDSAMYFCATRDRGNVGNIQYFGAGTRLSVL.

The chain links TRBV7-6 to TRBJ2-7; no reliable D call. The germline V gene encodes CDR1 SGHVS and CDR2 FNYEAQ. This CDR3 comprises 15 residues. Trimming shortened V by 5 bases and J by 4 bases, and 18 bases separated the two germline ends. CDR3 sequence reads: CASSPSDSQRYEQYF. The DNA of the CDR3 is TGTGCCAGCAGCCCCAGCGACTCACAGCGATACGAGCAGTACTTC. Full variable domain (outside the CDR3, taken from reference TRBV7-6 and TRBJ2-7): GAGVSQSPRYKVTKRGQDVALRCDPISGHVSLYWYRQALGQGPEFLTYFNYEAQQDKSGLPNDRFSAERPEGSISTLTIQRTEQRDSAMYRCASSPSDSQRYEQYFGPGTRLTVT.

CDR3 amino acids: CASSQDGQEPNEQYF. CDR3 nucleotides: TGCGCCAGCAGCCAAGATGGTCAAGAGCCCAATGAGCAGTACTTC. This sequence joins TRBV4-3 and TRBJ2-5; no firm D call. The germline V gene has CDR1 LGHNA and CDR2 YSLEER. The CDR3 has 15 amino acids. Trimming pared 0 bases from V and 11 bases from J, leaving 19 bases between.

This clonotype was recorded at least ten times. The rearrangement joins TRBV29-1 to TRBJ2-3, with 7 positions matching TRBD2. Per germline, CDR1 SQVTM and CDR2 ANQGSEA. The CDR3 length is 14 residues. With V trimmed by 4 bases and J by 6 bases, 10 bases remained unmatched. CDR3 region: CSVGSGALVDTQYF. The CDR3 DNA reads as TGCAGCGTTGGAAGCGGGGCCCTTGTCGATACGCAGTATTTT.

This rearrangement joins TRBV15 to TRBJ1-1; 9 bases map to TRBD1. V dropped 0 bases and J dropped 3; count of bases not matched to a gene: 2. In germline, CDR1 is LNHNV, CDR2 YYDKDF (reference sequence). The CDR3 sequence is 15 residues long. CDR3 loop: CATSRDGQGYTEAFF. The CDR3 coding sequence is TGTGCCACCAGCAGAGATGGACAGGGGTACACTGAAGCTTTCTTT. The full variable domain, completed using reference TRBV15 and TRBJ1-1, is DAMVIQNPRYQVTQFGKPVTLSCSQTLNHNVMYWYQQKSSQAPKLLFHYYDKDFNNEADTPDNFQSRRPNTSFCFLDIRSPGLGDTAMYLCATSRDGQGYTEAFFGQGTRLTVV.

The chain has TRBV6-6 and TRBJ1-1; the D is unclear. The CDR3 has 14 residues. In germline, CDR1 is MNHNY, CDR2 SVGAGI (reference sequence). The V end was cut by 3 bases, the J end by 0 bases, with 8 bases between. CDR3 DNA sequence: TGTGCCAGCAGTTATGAAGATATGAACACTGAAGCTTTCTTT. Translation gives CASSYEDMNTEAFF.

V and J are TRBV15 and TRBJ1-1, with TRBD1 identical over 7 bases. The CDR3 totals 15 residues. Germline CDR1 reads LNHNV; CDR2 reads YYDKDF (reference sequence). Germline trimming cut 2 bases from V and 2 bases from J; bases unmatched to any gene: 5. The CDR3 is CATSRNRQGNTEAFF. The CDR3 DNA reads as TGTGCCACCAGCAGAAATAGACAGGGAAACACTGAAGCTTTCTTT. The entire variable domain, with the rest obtained from reference TRBV15 and TRBJ1-1, is as follows: DAMVIQNPRYQVTQFGKPVTLSCSQTLNHNVMYWYQQKSSQAPKLLFHYYDKDFNNEADTPDNFQSRRPNTSFCFLDIRSPGLGDTAMYLCATSRNRQGNTEAFFGQGTRLTVV.

V and J are TRBV20-1 and TRBJ2-1; tentative D call: TRBD1 (5 bases). V lost 4 bases and J 5 bases, leaving 12 bases between the germline ends. There are 13 residues in the CDR3. The germline V gene encodes CDR1 DFQATT and CDR2 SNEGSKA (reference sequence). CDR3 sequence: CSATGRRDNEQFF. In DNA, the CDR3 is TGCAGTGCTACAGGGCGCAGGGACAATGAGCAGTTCTTC.

This clonotype was picked up a small number of times. This chain joins TRBV4-2 and TRBJ1-4; D call uncertain. The CDR3 spans 13 residues. V was trimmed by 0 bases and J by 6 bases, leaving 5 bases between them. The germline V gene has CDR1 LGHNA and CDR2 YNFKEQ. The CDR3 bases are TGTGCCAGCAGCCAAGATGCCTATGAAAAACTGTTTTTT. Its protein product is CASSQDAYEKLFF.

The chain joins TRBV12-3 or TRBV12-4 to TRBJ2-1; weak D call: TRBD2 (6 bases). CDR3 length: 13 amino acids. V was pared by 6 bases and J by 10 bases, with 16 bases between. Here the CDR3 DNA reads TGTGCCAGCAGGCGGGACGGTCGCTACGAGCAGTTCTTC. Protein product: CASRRDGRYEQFF.

On this clonotype itself: The junction departs from germline at one end; a sequencing error may be responsible. V is TRBV11-2 and J is TRBJ2-1, with no clear D. CDR1 is SGHAT and CDR2 is FQNNGV in the germline V gene. CDR3 length: 15 residues. CDR3 DNA: TGTGCCAGCAGCTTAGGCCCCGAACCCTACAATGAGCTGTTCTTC. Translated, it gives CASSLGPEPYNELFF.

The rearrangement joins TRBV15 to TRBJ2-3; D ambiguous. The V gene lost 4 bases and the J gene lost 2 bases, with 4 bases spanning the gap. Germline V CDR1 and CDR2: LNHNV, YYDKDF (reference sequence). The CDR3 consists of 12 residues. This CDR3 reads CATSKATDTQYF. DNA for the CDR3: TGTGCCACCAGCAAGGCCACAGATACGCAGTATTTT.

The V gene is TRBV20-1, the J gene TRBJ1-5, with no clear D. Germline V lookup: CDR1 DFQATT, CDR2 SNEGSKA (reference sequence). The CDR3 is 14 amino acids. Trimming pared 6 bases from V and 0 bases from J, leaving 12 bases between. As DNA, the CDR3 is TGCAGTGCCGGAGACAAATATAGCAATCAGCCCCAGCATTTT. Amino acid sequence: CSAGDKYSNQPQHF.

Only a few counts were recorded for this clonotype. The CDR3 spells CASSRLGGGVNTEAFF. The CDR3 DNA reads TGTGCCAGCAGCCGCCTCGGGGGTGGAGTGAACACTGAAGCTTTCTTT. The chain recombines TRBV7-9 with TRBJ1-1; D might be TRBD1 (5 bases). The CDR3 is 16 amino acids. CDR1 is SEHNR, CDR2 FQNEAQ, per germline (reference sequence). V lost 5 bases to trimming and J lost 0 bases, with 16 bases between them.

This CDR3 is CASSFDAGATNEKLFF. The CDR3 DNA sequence: TGTGCCAGCAGTTTTGACGCGGGTGCAACTAATGAAAAACTGTTTTTT. The chain uses TRBV28 and TRBJ1-4; D is undetermined. The germline CDR1 and CDR2 sequences are MDHEN and SYDVKM. V was cut by 3 bases and J by 0 bases, with 11 bases left in between. This CDR3 is 16 amino acids long.

The chain uses TRBV10-3 and TRBJ2-5; 8 bases map to TRBD1. The J call may not be correct, given that the DNA end is closer to TRBJ2-7. CDR3 length: 12 amino acids. The germline V gene encodes CDR1 ENHRY and CDR2 SYGVKD. The chain's CDR3 is CAISKQGGEQYF. CDR3 nucleotide sequence: TGTGCCATCAGTAAACAGGGGGGCGAGCAGTACTTC.

The gene calls are TRBV27 and TRBJ2-3, with TRBD2 as a possible D gene (5 bases). Trimming took 4 bases from V and 0 from J, leaving 14 bases between them. CDR1 is MNHEY and CDR2 is SMNVEV in the germline V gene (reference sequence). The CDR3 length is 16 residues. The DNA for the CDR3 is TGTGCCAGCAGTTCTAGGCTAGCCGTAAGCACAGATACGCAGTATTTT. This gives the protein CASSSRLAVSTDTQYF.